The 29 T cell receptor beta chains in this list originate from one sample, sequenced in a study of CXCR3-negative and CXCR3-positive naive CD8 T cells. Each TRB cDNA library was prepared by 5' RACE (with UMI labels). Each CDR3 protein gets one entry in TCRdb, which reprocessed the 5' RACE reads and gives no DNA. The sample table sets out roughly 8,000 distinct CDR3 sequences. Sequencing used naive CXCR3- CD8+ T cells from blood. Indicated subset: CD45RO-CCR7+CD27+CD95- naive CD8+ T cells lacking CXCR3 (TNR3-). These receptors were collected from a human donor in good health. Some clones in this sample may be carry-over from other donors' samples.

According to its frequency, this clonotype is medium-sized. The rearrangement links TRBV9 to TRBJ2-7; TCRdb reports TRBD1, a call that lacks DNA to check it against. The CDR3 is 14 amino acids. Germline lookup yields CDR1 SGDLS and CDR2 YYNGEE. The CDR3 region is CASSPGQSSYEQYF.

The genes are TRBV28 and TRBJ2-3; there is no DNA to check the TCRdb D call of TRBD1. CDR3 length equals 16 residues. Germline V gene data show CDR1 as MDHEN and CDR2 as SYDVKM. This CDR3 is CASTVEGGTGTDTQYF.

The CDR3 sequence: CASRSGDTQYF. The chain uses TRBV28 and TRBJ2-3; TCRdb selects TRBD2, and the lack of DNA leaves this call unchecked. The CDR3 runs 11 residues. Germline loops: CDR1 MDHEN, CDR2 SYDVKM. The full variable domain, rest sourced from reference TRBV28 and TRBJ2-3, is DVKVTQSSRYLVKRTGEKVFLECVQDMDHENMFWYRQDPGLGLRLIYFSYDVKMKEKGDIPEGYSVSREKKERFSLILESASTNQTSMYLCASRSGDTQYFGPGTRLTVL.

The rearrangement uses TRBV6-5 and TRBJ1-3. Per the germline V gene, CDR1 is MNHEY and CDR2 is SVGAGI. The CDR3 totals 18 residues. The CDR3 here is CASSYSLVGPAYENTIYF.

The CDR3 loop is CASSTAGTGKSYEQYF. The chain links TRBV19 to TRBJ2-7; TCRdb gives TRBD1 as the D gene, but with no DNA this cannot be confirmed. Germline values: CDR1 LNHDA, CDR2 SQIVND (reference sequence). The CDR3 is 16 residues long. The variable domain in full, with the rest retrieved from reference TRBV19 and TRBJ2-7, is DGGITQSPKYLFRKEGQNVTLSCEQNLNHDAMYWYRQDPGQGLRLIYYSQIVNDFQKGDIAEGYSVSREKKESFPLTVTSAQKNPTAFYLCASSTAGTGKSYEQYFGPGTRLTVT.

The J gene is TRBJ2-1, the V gene TRBV2; there is no DNA to check the TCRdb D call of TRBD1. The CDR3 sequence is 16 residues long. Germline V CDR1 and CDR2: SNHLY, FYNNEI. The CDR3 protein is CAATPDSDRGYNEQFF.

By frequency, this clonotype registers medium-sized. The chain carries TRBV7-9 and TRBJ2-5; the TCRdb D gene call, TRBD2, has no DNA to confirm it. CDR3 size: 16 residues. CDR1 and CDR2 from the germline V gene are SEHNR and FQNEAQ (reference sequence). The CDR3 sequence is CASSSGLAGVQETQYF.

The chain combines TRBV4-1 with TRBJ1-1. The CDR3 is made up of 14 amino acids. CDR1 is MGHRA, CDR2 YSYEKL, per germline. The CDR3 protein is CASSQGTLNTEAFF.

This chain links TRBV29-1 with TRBJ2-1; TCRdb's D gene call, TRBD1, goes unchecked for lack of DNA. The CDR3 runs to 16 residues. CDR1 and CDR2 from the germline V gene are SQVTM and ANQGSEA. This CDR3 reads CSVEDHAVASYNEQFF.

This chain uses TRBV12-3 or TRBV12-4 with TRBJ2-7; lacking DNA, the TRBD2 call made by TCRdb goes unchecked. CDR3 size: 14 residues. CDR3 amino acids: CASSDSGREYEQYF.

V gene TRBV12-3 or TRBV12-4 combines with J gene TRBJ2-3; TCRdb's D gene call, TRBD2, goes unchecked for lack of DNA. This CDR3 is 15 amino acids long. This CDR3 is CASSAGLDSTDTQYF.

Its frequency marks this clonotype as medium-sized (0.01 to 0.1%). The rearrangement joins TRBV24-1 to TRBJ2-2. CDR1 and CDR2 (germline): KGHDR, SFDVKD. CDR3 length: 14 amino acids. Here the CDR3 reads CATSDSEWAGELFF.

The V gene is TRBV12-3 or TRBV12-4, the J gene TRBJ2-7; lacking DNA, the TRBD1 call made by TCRdb goes unchecked. The CDR3 covers 14 residues. CDR3 in amino acids: CASTETGGGYEQYF.

Measured by frequency, this clonotype is medium-sized. The J gene is TRBJ2-1, the V gene TRBV12-3 or TRBV12-4; TCRdb's assignment of TRBD2 cannot be checked, as there is no DNA. The length of the CDR3 is 16 residues. The CDR3 is CASSLLEGGNYNEQFF.

This clonotype is labeled medium-sized (0.01 to 0.1%) based on frequency. V and J are TRBV9 and TRBJ2-5; absent DNA, TCRdb's TRBD1 call cannot be checked. From germline, CDR1 is SGDLS and CDR2 YYNGEE. This CDR3 spans 14 amino acids. The CDR3: CASNQGQGAETQYF. Full variable domain (rest looked up from reference TRBV9 and TRBJ2-5): DSGVTQTPKHLITATGQRVTLRCSPRSGDLSVYWYQQSLDQGLQFLIQYYNGEERAKGNILERFSAQQFPDLHSELNLSSLELGDSALYFCASNQGQGAETQYFGPGTRLLVL.

The chain employs TRBV29-1 and TRBJ1-3. CDR1 is SQVTM and CDR2 is ANQGSEA in the germline V gene. The CDR3 extends over 14 amino acids. The CDR3 region is CSVGVLGSGNTIYF.

The rearrangement links TRBV27 to TRBJ1-1; TCRdb picks TRBD1, but there is no DNA to check that call. CDR3 size: 15 residues. From germline, CDR1 is MNHEY and CDR2 SMNVEV (reference sequence). The CDR3 sequence: CASSLRQGLDTEAFF.

The V and J genes are TRBV7-8 and TRBJ2-7; TCRdb returns TRBD1, unconfirmable since there is no DNA. The CDR3 loop spans 14 amino acids. From germline, CDR1 is SGHVS and CDR2 FQNEAQ. The CDR3 reads CASSPRGQGTEQYF.

The V gene is TRBV29-1, the J gene TRBJ1-5. This CDR3 comprises 14 residues. CDR1 and CDR2 from the germline V gene are SQVTM and ANQGSEA. The CDR3 loop reads CSVAGGNSNQPQHF.

The J gene is TRBJ2-2, the V gene TRBV20-1; with no DNA, the TCRdb D assignment of TRBD1 cannot be verified. CDR1 is DFQATT and CDR2 is SNEGSKA in the germline V gene (reference sequence). There are 16 residues in the CDR3. CDR3 protein: CSARDWGGNHTGELFF.

CDR3 in amino acids: CSVERHNEQFF. This chain joins TRBV29-1 and TRBJ2-1. The CDR3 length is 11 residues. Germline assignment: CDR1 SQVTM and CDR2 ANQGSEA.

The genes are TRBV20-1 and TRBJ2-1; TCRdb outputs TRBD2, but without DNA this stays unchecked. Germline loops: CDR1 DFQATT, CDR2 SNEGSKA (reference sequence). This CDR3 region has 17 residues. The CDR3 spells CSARGTITGLAGDEQFF.

In terms of frequency, this clonotype is medium-sized. The chain combines TRBV20-1 with TRBJ2-7. CDR3 length: 11 residues. Germline V gene data show CDR1 as DFQATT and CDR2 as SNEGSKA (reference sequence). The CDR3 spells CSARDLADADF.

The V and J genes are TRBV7-2 and TRBJ2-1. Germline-derived CDR1 and CDR2 are SGHTA and FQGNSA. This CDR3 is built from 12 residues. This CDR3 reads CASSFAGAEQFF. The full variable domain, completed using reference TRBV7-2 and TRBJ2-1, is GAGVSQSPSNKVTEKGKDVELRCDPISGHTALYWYRQSLGQGLEFLIYFQGNSAPDKSGLPSDRFSAERTGGSVSTLTIQRTQQEDSAVYLCASSFAGAEQFFGPGTRLTVL.

Measured by frequency, this clonotype is medium-sized. J is TRBJ2-1 and V is TRBV28. The CDR3 consists of 13 residues. Per germline, CDR1 MDHEN and CDR2 SYDVKM. CDR3 loop: CASSFRVGDEQFF.

The chain couples TRBV13 to TRBJ2-5; TCRdb's D call, TRBD1, is unchecked because there is no DNA. This CDR3 region has 15 residues. From germline, CDR1 is PRHDT and CDR2 FYEKMQ (reference sequence). The CDR3 loop reads CASSPRRGSLETQYF.

Judged by frequency, this clonotype is medium-sized. The J gene is TRBJ2-3, the V gene TRBV6-2 or TRBV6-3; TCRdb's D call, TRBD2, is unchecked because there is no DNA. The germline CDR1 and CDR2 sequences are MNHEY and SVGEGT. The CDR3 has 14 amino acids. The CDR3 here is CASSASGRTDTQYF.

V and J are TRBV7-9 and TRBJ2-1. Germline loops: CDR1 SEHNR, CDR2 FQNEAQ (reference sequence). The CDR3 runs 15 residues. The CDR3 loop reads CASSLIIGPENEQFF. Using reference TRBV7-9 and TRBJ2-1 for the parts outside the CDR3, the full variable domain is DTGVSQNPRHKITKRGQNVTFRCDPISEHNRLYWYRQTLGQGPEFLTYFQNEAQLEKSRLLSDRFSAERPKGSFSTLEIQRTEQGDSAMYLCASSLIIGPENEQFFGPGTRLTVL.

The chain couples TRBV19 to TRBJ2-7; without DNA, the TCRdb call of TRBD1 cannot be checked. The CDR3 extends over 15 amino acids. Per the germline V gene, CDR1 is LNHDA and CDR2 is SQIVND (reference sequence). The CDR3 loop is CASSIWWGRGNEKYF.